One sample yielded the 25 T cell receptor beta chains listed below, sequenced in a study of blood T cell repertoires in COVID-19 (dated by TCRdb to 2020 to 2021). Library preparation used the immunoSEQ multiplex PCR assay. Sourced from immuneACCESS, this table was stored by TCRdb with only in-frame sequences that have V and J called. A share of the clones is absent; for the studies checked, an unresolved V gene accounts for under half, and the remainder has no known explanation. The sample table holds roughly 430,000 clones, of which over 75% were seen once. The ten largest clones capture roughly 2% of the sample. The sample consisted of PBMCs or T cells enriched from blood (not recorded which). The receptors here all came from a woman aged 40 to 55 with acute COVID-19.

The chain joins TRBV3-1 (or the pseudogene TRBV3-2) to TRBJ1-2; 8 positions agree with TRBD1. Germline-derived CDR1 and CDR2 are LGHDT and YNNKEL (reference sequence). The CDR3 is made up of 16 amino acids. The V gene end was trimmed by 1 base and the J gene end by 2 bases; junction bases not matched to a gene: 6. The CDR3 coding sequence is TGTGCCAGCAGCCAAGCAGCGGGACAGGAAAACTATGGCTACACCTTC. Protein sequence: CASSQAAGQENYGYTF.

The V call is TRBV7-2, the J call TRBJ1-2; D gene ambiguous. V was pared by 2 bases and J by 7 bases, with 20 bases between. Per germline, CDR1 SGHTA and CDR2 FQGNSA. The CDR3 length is 16 residues. In DNA, the CDR3 is TGTGCCAGCAGCTTACCCCTAGAAACCCCGCGTCGTGGCTACACCTTC. Encoded protein: CASSLPLETPRRGYTF.

This clone was picked up one time. This rearrangement joins TRBV3-1 (or the pseudogene TRBV3-2) to TRBJ2-1, with 11 positions matching TRBD2. The CDR3 covers 15 residues. After removal of 4 bases from V and 3 bases from J, the junction contained 2 bases not matched to a gene. Germline V CDR1 and CDR2: LGHDT, YNNKEL (reference sequence). CDR3 sequence: CASSLLAGGYNEQFF. CDR3 sequence (DNA): TGTGCCAGCAGCCTTCTAGCGGGGGGCTACAATGAGCAGTTCTTC.

The chain carries TRBV12-3 or TRBV12-4 and TRBJ2-7, with D perhaps matching TRBD2 (5 bases). CDR3 length equals 12 residues. Trimming pared 9 bases from V and 5 bases from J, leaving 14 bases between. CDR3 bases: TGTGCCAGTGCCACGGGGTCCGACGAGCAGTACTTC. Translating it yields CASATGSDEQYF.

The chain uses TRBV2 and TRBJ1-1, with 10 bases fitting TRBD1. The CDR3 sequence is 14 residues long. Germline CDR1 is SNHLY and CDR2 is FYNNEI. The junction had 4 bases not matched to a gene; V was cut back by 5 bases and J by 4 bases. CDR3 protein: CASSPDRGRTEAFF. CDR3 DNA sequence: TGTGCCAGCAGTCCAGACAGGGGGCGCACTGAAGCTTTCTTT.

The chain couples TRBV27 to TRBJ1-4; D is unclear. V shed 1 base and J shed 8 bases, with 11 bases lying between them. The CDR3 loop spans 14 amino acids. Germline lookup yields CDR1 MNHEY and CDR2 SMNVEV (reference sequence). The CDR3 region has the DNA TGTGCCAGCAGTTTATTTCCCCGGGAGGAAAAACTGTTTTTT. Its protein is CASSLFPREEKLFF.

The chain combines TRBV19 with TRBJ2-3; 12 nucleotides line up with TRBD2. Trimming cost V 7 bases and J 1 base; bases outside gene matches: 3. CDR1 is LNHDA and CDR2 is SQIVND in the germline V gene (reference sequence). This CDR3 contains 15 residues. The CDR3 coding sequence is TGTGCCAGTACCCCTAGCGGGAGGGGCACAGATACGCAGTATTTT. Translated: CASTPSGRGTDTQYF.

The chain employs TRBV19 and TRBJ1-3; 10 bases agree with TRBD1. The V gene end was trimmed by 7 bases and the J gene end by 2 bases; junction bases not matched to a gene: 8. This CDR3 spans 16 amino acids. Germline V CDR1 and CDR2: LNHDA, SQIVND (reference sequence). The CDR3 spells CASTSRGQGAGNTIYF. Here the CDR3 DNA reads TGTGCCAGTACCTCCAGAGGACAGGGGGCTGGAAACACCATATATTTT.

This clone was recorded once. CDR3 residues: CASSTYGGDTEAFF. DNA of the CDR3: TGCGCCAGCAGCACGTACGGGGGAGACACTGAAGCTTTCTTT. The chain uses TRBV5-1 and TRBJ1-1, with a possible D match to TRBD1 (5 bases). The V and J ends lost 4 bases and 3 bases respectively, with 13 bases between them. Per the germline V gene, CDR1 is SGHRS and CDR2 is YFSETQ. The CDR3 length is 14 residues.

The genes are TRBV5-1 and TRBJ2-1; TRBD1 matches at 9 bases. Germline V gene data show CDR1 as SGHRS and CDR2 as YFSETQ. There are 15 residues in the CDR3. J was trimmed by 7 bases and V by 6 bases; bases with no gene match: 11. CDR3 in DNA: TGCGCCAGCAACCGCGGGACAGGGTATTTGAATGAGCAGTTCTTC. This encodes CASNRGTGYLNEQFF.

The chain has TRBV4-1 and TRBJ2-7; D is perhaps TRBD2 (5 bases). CDR1 and CDR2 (germline): MGHRA, YSYEKL. V was trimmed by 0 bases and J by 2 bases, leaving 8 bases between them. This CDR3 is built from 14 residues. The CDR3 reads CASSQEVGAYEQYF. The CDR3 DNA reads TGCGCCAGCAGCCAAGAGGTGGGAGCCTACGAGCAGTACTTC.

The chain uses TRBV5-5 and TRBJ2-1; 12 bases are a match to TRBD2. J lost 10 bases, V lost 4 bases, and 6 bases had no gene match. The germline V gene has CDR1 SGHKS and CDR2 YYEKEE (reference sequence). There are 14 residues in the CDR3. CDR3 sequence (DNA): TGTGCCAGCAGCACGTCAACTAGCGGGGGGGAGCAGTTCTTC. Its translation: CASSTSTSGGEQFF.

The chain has TRBV30 and TRBJ1-2; D is uncertain. V lost 2 bases to trimming and J lost 1 base, with 5 bases between them. The CDR3 has 12 residues. CDR1 is GTSNPN, CDR2 SVGIG, per germline (reference sequence). CDR3 nucleotides: TGTGCCTGGAGTACTTTTAACTATGGCTACACCTTC. Protein sequence: CAWSTFNYGYTF. Full variable domain (rest looked up from reference TRBV30 and TRBJ1-2): SQTIHQWPATLVQPVGSPLSLECTVEGTSNPNLYWYRQAAGRGLQLLFYSVGIGQISSEVPQNLSASRPQDRQFILSSKKLLLSDSGFYLCAWSTFNYGYTFGSGTRLTVV.

The CDR3 DNA sequence: TGTGCCAGCAGTTCCTTCATCACTTCGCAGTTCTTC. Encoded protein: CASSSFITSQFF. The chain combines TRBV12-3 or TRBV12-4 with TRBJ2-1; D call uncertain. This CDR3 contains 12 residues. Trimming cost V 4 bases and J 12 bases, with 13 bases left between them.

The chain combines TRBV4-1 with TRBJ1-1, with unresolved D. The germline gives CDR1 MGHRA, CDR2 YSYEKL. The V gene lost 4 bases and the J gene lost 2 bases, with 11 bases spanning the gap. This CDR3 is built from 14 residues. CDR3 in amino acids: CASSLGSRNTEAFF. Written as DNA, the CDR3 is TGCGCCAGCAGCCTGGGGAGCAGAAACACTGAAGCTTTCTTT.

The gene calls are TRBV4-1 and TRBJ1-3; tentatively, D is TRBD1 (6 bases). Germline V CDR1 and CDR2: MGHRA, YSYEKL. V was cut by 0 bases and J by 3 bases, with 12 bases left in between. CDR3 length: 16 residues. In nucleotides, the CDR3 is TGCGCCAGCAGCCAAGATGATGCAGGGGTTGGAAACACCATATATTTT. It translates to CASSQDDAGVGNTIYF.

This chain connects TRBV6-1 to TRBJ1-2; D ambiguous. Germline V gene data show CDR1 as MNHNS and CDR2 as SASEGT. This CDR3 has 15 amino acids. The V end lost 2 bases, the J end lost 5 bases, and 15 bases lay between the germline ends. The CDR3 DNA is TGTGCCAGCAGTGAAAACCCGAGCTTACTTTATGGCTACACCTTC. Protein product: CASSENPSLLYGYTF.

The rearrangement links TRBV29-1 to TRBJ2-7; TRBD1 matches at 9 bases. The CDR3 length is 15 residues. Looked up from germline, CDR1 is SQVTM and CDR2 is ANQGSEA. Unmatched junction bases numbered 11, after V lost 3 bases and J lost 5 bases. CDR3: CSVDILGQGVNEQYF. The CDR3 DNA sequence: TGCAGCGTTGATATACTGGGACAGGGTGTTAACGAGCAGTACTTC.

The chain has TRBV15 and TRBJ1-2; D is unclear. CDR3 length: 16 amino acids. CDR1 is LNHNV and CDR2 is YYDKDF in the germline V gene (reference sequence). V dropped 3 bases and J dropped 0 bases, with 14 bases sitting between them. The CDR3: CATSSVHSLPNYGYTF. The CDR3 DNA follows: TGTGCCACCAGCAGCGTCCATTCCCTACCTAACTATGGCTACACCTTC.

V and J are TRBV7-8 and TRBJ2-7; no definite D call. V was trimmed by 5 bases and J by 5 bases, leaving 10 bases between them. The CDR3 covers 12 residues. CDR1 and CDR2 from the germline V gene are SGHVS and FQNEAQ. The CDR3: CASSLLGHEQYF. CDR3 coding DNA: TGTGCCAGCAGCCTCCTAGGCCACGAGCAGTACTTC.

The chain has TRBV30 and TRBJ1-6; tentatively, D is TRBD1 (6 bases). From germline, CDR1 is GTSNPN and CDR2 SVGIG (reference sequence). This CDR3 has 14 amino acids. V was trimmed by 3 bases and J by 7 bases, leaving 13 bases between them. The CDR3 is CAWRTTGINSPLHF. As DNA, the CDR3 is TGTGCCTGGAGAACGACAGGCATAAATTCACCCCTCCACTTT.

J is TRBJ2-1 and V is TRBV6-4; 9 bases are shared with TRBD2. After removal of 0 bases from V and 6 bases from J, the junction contained 12 bases not matched to a gene. The CDR3 extends over 18 amino acids. From germline, CDR1 is MRHNA and CDR2 SNTAGT. CDR3 DNA: TGTGCCAGCAGTGACTCTGGGGTGGAGACTAGCGGATCCAATGAGCAGTTCTTC. Residues: CASSDSGVETSGSNEQFF.

The CDR3 here is CAWSAQMNTEAFF. As DNA, the CDR3 is TGTGCCTGGAGTGCACAGATGAACACTGAAGCTTTCTTT. The chain uses TRBV30 and TRBJ1-1; no clear D gene. The germline V gene encodes CDR1 GTSNPN and CDR2 SVGIG (reference sequence). The ends were cut back, 1 base at V and 0 bases at J, with 6 bases in the middle. The CDR3 totals 13 residues.

The chain combines TRBV30 with TRBJ1-3; no clear D gene. The CDR3 is 14 amino acids. V was clipped by 4 bases and J by 0 bases, with 10 bases between them. Germline V gene lookup returns CDR1 GTSNPN and CDR2 SVGIG (reference sequence). CDR3 sequence: CAWKRVLSGNTIYF. The CDR3 DNA is TGTGCCTGGAAACGAGTTCTCTCTGGAAACACCATATATTTT.

This sequence joins TRBV6-2 or TRBV6-3 and TRBJ2-5; 9 positions agree with TRBD2. This CDR3 comprises 16 residues. Germline lookup yields CDR1 MNHEY and CDR2 SVGEGT. With 4 bases clipped from V and 0 bases from J, the junction kept 6 bases outside the gene matches. The CDR3 DNA is TGTGCCAGCAGTTCCGCGGGGGGGCCGTACCAAGAGACCCAGTACTTC. This encodes CASSSAGGPYQETQYF.